This T cell receptor beta chain was profiled in a study of T cell repertoires in cytomegalovirus infection. Study as a whole: Public TCR beta signatures were indicative of both CMV infection and a matching HLA type.

TCRdb recomputed calls from the reads with MiXCR, one row per CDR3 protein. The table has hundreds of thousands of distinct CDR3 sequences, around 18% seen once. This clonotype came up a few times. Its target is unknown. From germline, CDR1 is SGHTA and CDR2 FQGNSA. The V gene end was trimmed by 1 base and the J gene end by 6 bases; junction bases not matched to a gene: 3. The CDR3 totals 13 residues. Notes on the study in general: Predominance within the ex vivo response was attributable to HLA-C-restricted CMV-specific TCR beta clonotypes. Public TCR beta family frequency separated CMV-and-HLA carriers, including in an independent cohort.

The source of this sequence is a human donor in good health (CMV status not recorded). Some clones in this sample may be carry-over from other donors' samples. The sample was PBMCs. The chain employs TRBV7-2 and TRBJ2-7, with TRBD2 matching over 7 bases. The CDR3 DNA sequence: TGTGCCAGCAGCTTAGGGGCGGGGGTCGAGCAGTACTTC. It encodes CASSLGAGVEQYF. The full variable domain, rest sourced from reference TRBV7-2 and TRBJ2-7, is GAGVSQSPSNKVTEKGKDVELRCDPISGHTALYWYRQSLGQGLEFLIYFQGNSAPDKSGLPSDRFSAERTGGSVSTLTIQRTQQEDSAVYLCASSLGAGVEQYFGPGTRLTVT.